This T cell receptor (beta chain) is drawn from a study of cytomegalovirus exposure and HLA in healthy donors. 13 Jbeta primers and 60 Vbeta primers were used for the PCR. Sequencing used immunoSEQ multiplex PCR; TCRdb keeps in-frame clones, though not all of them. The sample consists of more than 150,000 clones, 80% to 90% of them appearing once. The clonotype was recovered from a man between 18 and 29 years old in good health and CMV-seropositive. The source material was PBMCs.

CDR3 residues: CASSLRQGNYEQYF. In nucleotides, the CDR3 is TGTGCCAGCAGCTTACGACAGGGGAACTACGAGCAGTACTTC. V is TRBV11-2 and J is TRBJ2-7; the match to TRBD1 covers 8 bases. The V and J ends lost 2 bases and 3 bases, in that order; junction bases with no gene match: 3. CDR1 is SGHAT, CDR2 FQNNGV, per germline. The CDR3 runs 14 residues.